This T cell receptor (beta chain) emerged from a study of blood T cell repertoires in COVID-19. Study background: COVID-19 samples from acute and convalescent phases originated in the United States, Italy and Spain. PBMCs, B-cell-depleted T cells, or T cells provided the cDNA or gDNA that made up the material.

In the original analysis: Amplifying reference gene primers gave estimates of nucleated cell counts. Clones were sequenced by immunoSEQ multiplex PCR, and TCRdb holds only the in-frame ones, with some missing. V and J calls and clone size come straight from that table; D and trimming were deduced from the DNA. This table holds some 350,000 clones, about four fifths found once. V lost 7 bases to trimming and J lost 2 bases, with 11 bases between them. The CDR3 extends over 13 amino acids. Germline V CDR1 and CDR2: MDHEN, SYDVKM. The material sequenced was peripheral blood. The chain has TRBV28 and TRBJ1-2; perhaps TRBD1 as D (5 bases). The clonotype was recovered from a man aged 25 to 40 with active or convalescent COVID-19. In DNA form, the CDR3 reads TGTGCCAGCACTAAGACAGCAAACTATGGCTACACCTTC. Protein: CASTKTANYGYTF.